The sequence of this TCR beta chain was determined in a study of post-analysis software for immune sequencing data. TCR beta cDNA libraries included unique molecular identifiers. TCRdb called the PCR reads again in MiXCR, with one record for every CDR3 protein. The sample yields about half a million distinct CDR3 sequences, 30% to 40% seen once. Germline lookup yields CDR1 ENHRY and CDR2 SYGVKD. The CDR3 has 16 residues. The V gene end was trimmed by 4 bases and the J gene end by 2 bases; junction bases not matched to a gene: 11. This clonotype occurred a few times. Its cognate antigen is unknown. Study-wide points: TRBV5-6, TRBV5-1 and TRBV20-1 were among four or five TRBV segments more frequent in patients than controls.

The TCR comes from a girl aged 2-17 years with multiple sclerosis. This chain uses TRBV10-3 with TRBJ2-7; 7 nucleotides line up with TRBD1. The sample was blood. In DNA form, the CDR3 reads TGTGCCATCAGTGGATTCGACCGGGACAGCCCCTACGAGCAGTACTTC. Amino acid sequence: CAISGFDRDSPYEQYF.